These 5 T cell receptor beta chains share one sample of origin, sequenced in a study of OX40 agonist ivuxolimab in advanced cancers. Clones were sequenced by immunoSEQ multiplex PCR, and TCRdb holds only the in-frame ones, with some missing. This table has about 50,000 clones, around nine tenths appearing once. The sequences come from CD4+ or CD8+ T cells sorted from blood, collected in a trial of the OX40 agonist ivuxolimab. These receptors came from an adult with an advanced solid tumor such as melanoma, head and neck, liver or kidney cancer.

The chain couples TRBV7-2 to TRBJ2-2; D is uncertain. Trimming cost V 2 bases and J 5 bases, with 6 bases left between them. The germline gives CDR1 SGHTA, CDR2 FQGNSA. This CDR3 comprises 13 residues. Written as DNA, the CDR3 is TGTGCCAGCAGCTTAAGGCGGACCGGGGAGCTGTTTTTT. Its translation is CASSLRRTGELFF.

The chain joins TRBV27 to TRBJ2-3; TRBD1 agrees at 8 bases. V gave up 3 bases and J gave up 3 bases; unmatched junction bases: 2. In germline, CDR1 is MNHEY, CDR2 SMNVEV (reference sequence). CDR3 length: 14 residues. CDR3 sequence (DNA): TGTGCCAGCAGTTTTACAGGGGGGACAGATACGCAGTATTTT. It is translated as CASSFTGGTDTQYF.

The table lists this clone with a count of one. V gene TRBV6-6 combines with J gene TRBJ2-5, with D perhaps matching TRBD2 (6 bases). Trimming removed 8 bases at V and 1 base at J, with 11 bases between. The CDR3 loop spans 13 amino acids. Per the germline V gene, CDR1 is MNHNY and CDR2 is SVGAGI (reference sequence). CDR3 nucleotides: TGTGCCAGCGGCGGGGACCCCCAAGAGACCCAGTACTTC. It specifies CASGGDPQETQYF.

CDR3 amino acids: CASSPFTGQGTDTQYF. The DNA of the CDR3 is TGTGCCAGCAGCCCCTTCACGGGACAGGGCACAGATACGCAGTATTTT. The chain joins TRBV7-8 to TRBJ2-3; 8 positions agree with TRBD1. The trim removed 5 bases at V and 1 base at J, leaving 8 bases unmatched. Germline assignment: CDR1 SGHVS and CDR2 FQNEAQ. CDR3 length: 16 amino acids.

This chain uses TRBV6-5 with TRBJ1-2; weak D call: TRBD1 (5 bases). This CDR3 has 12 residues. Trimming removed 6 bases from V and 5 bases from J, with 10 bases in between. Germline values: CDR1 MNHEY, CDR2 SVGAGI. The CDR3 sequence is CASSGTAYGYTF. In DNA form, the CDR3 reads TGTGCCAGCAGCGGGACGGCTTATGGCTACACCTTC.